The sample holds many counts of the clone carrying this T cell receptor beta chain. The antigen is not known. The data were obtained in a study of T cells in Graves' hyperthyroidism and ophthalmopathy. General study results and limits: A model using 13 V-J features told ophthalmopathy apart from stable hyperthyroidism.

If no ophthalmopathy progression occurred within 18 months, Graves' hyperthyroidism was stable. In patients aged 18 to 65, hyperthyroidism was newly diagnosed, with duration under 2 months. Using RNA transcripts as the source, TCR beta CDR3 regions were amplified. Primed by the HTBI set, a first-round RT-PCR was run on the TCR CDR3. MiXCR was run by TCRdb on the multiplex PCR reads, yielding one entry per CDR3 protein. The table shows approximately 380,000 distinct CDR3 sequences, with approximately 19% occurring only once. Sample: blood. The clonotype originates from a woman between 18 and 29 years old with Graves' hyperthyroidism.

CDR3 bases: TGTGCCAGCAGTCCGATGGGACAGGGGTACGAGCAGTACTTC. This codes for CASSPMGQGYEQYF. The J gene is TRBJ2-7, the V gene TRBV12-3 or TRBV12-4; 10 bases are shared with TRBD1. This CDR3 is 14 amino acids long. V trimming: 5 bases; J trimming: 4 bases; junction bases outside the gene matches: 5.